A single sample gave rise to the 10 T cell receptor beta chains below, sequenced in a study of spatial heterogeneity in lung cancer. Sample time point: sample taken at primary tumor resection. TCRdb reprocessed the 5' RACE reads with MiXCR, giving one entry per CDR3 protein. This table holds approximately 21,000 distinct CDR3 sequences, about 3.5% found once. This specimen consisted of PBMCs, obtained at surgery. These receptor sequences come from a female donor with early-stage non-small cell lung cancer.

This clonotype appeared many times. The chain joins TRBV5-8 to TRBJ1-1, with D possibly matching TRBD1 (5 bases). CDR3 length: 15 amino acids. CDR1 and CDR2 (germline): SGHTS, YDEGEE. V lost 1 base, J lost 1 base, and 11 bases lay in between. The CDR3 DNA is TGTGCCAGCAGCTTGTTTGGGGGAGGGAACACTGAAGCTTTCTTT. Protein: CASSLFGGGNTEAFF.

Many counts were recorded for this clonotype. The genes are TRBV5-1 and TRBJ2-7; TRBD2 might be the D (5 bases). V lost 3 bases, J lost 7 bases, and 17 bases lay in between. The CDR3 consists of 14 residues. Germline V gives CDR1 SGHRS, CDR2 YFSETQ. The CDR3 coding sequence is TGCGCCAGCAGCTCTGGCCGGGGATCCAGGGAGCAGTACTTC. Translating gives CASSSGRGSREQYF.

This clonotype came up many times. This sequence joins TRBV5-6 and TRBJ1-1; no reliable D call. The V and J ends lost 4 bases and 0 bases respectively, with 7 bases between them. In germline, CDR1 is SGHDT, CDR2 YYEEEE. The CDR3 runs 13 residues. The CDR3 sequence: CASSPAMNTEAFF. For the CDR3, the DNA is TGTGCCAGCAGCCCGGCCATGAACACTGAAGCTTTCTTT.

In its sample, this clonotype was seen many times. The J gene is TRBJ2-7, the V gene TRBV29-1; 7 bases agree with TRBD2. This CDR3 has 11 amino acids. The V gene's germline CDR1 is SQVTM and CDR2 ANQGSEA. For the CDR3, the DNA is TGCAACGCGGGGGATCTTCACGAGCAGTACTTC. Translated, it gives CNAGDLHEQYF.

V is TRBV5-8 and J is TRBJ2-5; D possibly corresponds to TRBD1 (5 bases). Germline V lookup: CDR1 SGHTS, CDR2 YDEGEE. The CDR3 runs 15 residues. V shed 4 bases and J shed 2 bases, with 15 bases lying between them. The CDR3 loop is CASSRTISRQETQYF. Here the CDR3 DNA reads TGTGCCAGCAGCCGGACAATAAGCCGGCAAGAGACCCAGTACTTC. Full variable domain (missing parts from reference TRBV5-8 and TRBJ2-5): EAGVTQSPTHLIKTRGQQATLRCSPISGHTSVYWYQQALGLGLQFLLWYDEGEERNRGNFPPRFSGRQFPNYSSELNVNALELEDSALYLCASSRTISRQETQYFGPGTRLLVL.

This clonotype has ten or more counts. The chain employs TRBV5-1 and TRBJ2-7, with 10 bases fitting TRBD2. This CDR3 is 16 amino acids long. CDR1 is SGHRS and CDR2 is YFSETQ in the germline V gene. The trim removed 3 bases at V and 7 bases at J, leaving 13 bases unmatched. The CDR3 nucleotides are TGCGCCAGCAGCTCGTCTTTTCTAGCGGGAGCTCGGGAGCAGTACTTC. Protein product: CASSSSFLAGAREQYF.

This clonotype was detected many times. The V gene is TRBV21-1, the J gene TRBJ2-7; TRBD1, as called in the table, went unchecked against the DNA. TRBV21-1 is a pseudogene segment. The CDR3 runs to 15 residues. CDR3 nucleotides: TGTGCCAGCAGCTTCCGCCGGACAGGTCGCTACGAGCAGTACTTC. Amino acids: CASSFRRTGRYEQYF.

This clonotype was detected ten times or more. The chain employs TRBV10-2 and TRBJ2-1; TRBD2 aligns across 8 bases. The CDR3 has 13 residues. Trimming took 9 bases from V and 0 from J; bases not matched to a gene: 1. Germline V gene lookup returns CDR1 WSHSY and CDR2 SAAADI. For the CDR3, the DNA is TGCGCCAGTAGCGGGACCTCCTACAATGAGCAGTTCTTC. Translation gives CASSGTSYNEQFF.

This clonotype was counted ten times or more. The chain uses TRBV7-9 and TRBJ1-1; 9 nucleotides match TRBD1. CDR1 is SEHNR, CDR2 FQNEAQ, per germline (reference sequence). The CDR3 spans 14 residues. Losses at the gene ends were 4 bases for V and 8 bases for J; bases not matched to a gene: 8. This CDR3 reads CASSSNRGRGEAFF. CDR3 bases: TGTGCCAGCAGCTCTAACAGGGGGCGAGGGGAAGCTTTCTTT.

The sample holds many counts of this clonotype. CDR3 residues: CASGTGYNSPLHF. CDR3 DNA: TGTGCCAGTGGGACAGGTTATAATTCACCCCTCCACTTT. This rearrangement joins TRBV7-3 to TRBJ1-6; 8 positions match TRBD1. Germline lookup yields CDR1 SGHTA and CDR2 FQGTGA. The trim removed 9 bases at V and 4 bases at J, leaving 2 bases unmatched. CDR3 length: 13 residues.